The clone carrying this TCR beta chain was seen a few times. Its antigen remains unidentified. Time point indicated: patch test 1, 2 weeks after DPC sensitization. As to treatment: therapeutic diphenylcyclopropenone sensitization with weekly scalp DPC. TCRdb reprocessed the RACE reads via MiXCR and lists one record per CDR3 protein. The sample consists of some 340,000 distinct CDR3 sequences, 6% to 8.5% of them appearing once. J gave up 3 bases and V 5 bases, and 2 bases lay outside the gene matches. Looked up from germline, CDR1 is KGHSH and CDR2 is LQKENI. The CDR3 covers 14 residues. The data were obtained in a study of human T cells and chemical hapten exposure. Study conclusions and caveats: Expanded TCRs were compared with controls, and the expanded TCRs formed significantly more large CDR3 similarity clusters. DPC sensitization did not alter TCRs above 1 in 1000 frequency. Correlating positively with patch test score were the PT1 expanded TCR counts.

The chain uses TRBV18 and TRBJ2-1; 9 bases are a match to TRBD2. Specimen: whole blood, collected in connection with sensitization to the hapten diphenylcyclopropenone (DPC). This TCR was sampled from a woman under 30 with alopecia areata. Some clones in this sample may be carry-over from other donors' samples. The CDR3 DNA reads as TGTGCCAGCTCAGGAGCGGGGGGCTACAATGAGCAGTTCTTC. Its protein product is CASSGAGGYNEQFF.